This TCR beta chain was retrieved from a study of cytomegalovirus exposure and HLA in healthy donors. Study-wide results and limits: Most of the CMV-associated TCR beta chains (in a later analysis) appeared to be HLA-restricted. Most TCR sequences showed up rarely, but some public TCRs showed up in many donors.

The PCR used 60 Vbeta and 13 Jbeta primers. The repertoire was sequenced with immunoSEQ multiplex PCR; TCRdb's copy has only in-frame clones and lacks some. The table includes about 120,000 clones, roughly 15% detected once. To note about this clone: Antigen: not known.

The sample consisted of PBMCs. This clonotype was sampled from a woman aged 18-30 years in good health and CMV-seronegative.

In DNA, the CDR3 is TGCGCCAGCAGTGGACCGGGACTAGCGGTCCTGGGGGGGTTCTTC. Translating it yields CASSGPGLAVLGGFF. The gene calls are TRBV10-2 and TRBJ2-1; TRBD2 agrees at 11 bases. The CDR3 length is 15 residues. Germline V gene data show CDR1 as WSHSY and CDR2 as SAAADI. V shed 4 bases and J 15 bases; nucleotides not matched to a gene: 14.